Following are 4 T cell receptor beta chains from one sample sequenced in a study of blood T cell repertoires in COVID-19. Produced via immunoSEQ multiplex PCR; TCRdb's table is partial and in-frame only. The sample records more than 110,000 clones, 77% being singletons. Input material: peripheral blood. These receptors all stem from a woman aged 50 to 65 with active or convalescent COVID-19.

This sequence joins TRBV7-6 and TRBJ1-5; 7 bases fit TRBD1. This CDR3 is 17 amino acids long. V was pared by 5 bases and J by 2 bases, with 12 bases of the junction left unmatched. CDR1 SGHVS and CDR2 FNYEAQ come from the germline V gene. This CDR3 is CASSHKGGTVGNQPQHF. The CDR3 nucleotides read TGTGCCAGCAGCCACAAGGGCGGGACAGTCGGCAATCAGCCCCAGCATTTT.

This clone showed up just once. The rearrangement links TRBV30 to TRBJ1-2; 10 bases are shared with TRBD1. The germline gives CDR1 GTSNPN, CDR2 SVGIG (reference sequence). This CDR3 has 15 amino acids. The trim removed 3 bases at V and 4 bases at J, leaving 8 bases unmatched. CDR3 sequence reads: CAWRRQGARVYGYTF. In nucleotides, the CDR3 is TGTGCCTGGAGGAGACAGGGGGCGAGGGTCTATGGCTACACCTTC. Full variable domain (missing parts from reference TRBV30 and TRBJ1-2): SQTIHQWPATLVQPVGSPLSLECTVEGTSNPNLYWYRQAAGRGLQLLFYSVGIGQISSEVPQNLSASRPQDRQFILSSKKLLLSDSGFYLCAWRRQGARVYGYTFGSGTRLTVV.

V and J are TRBV7-8 and TRBJ2-3; TRBD2 matches at 9 bases. Trimming removed 1 base from V and 0 bases from J; junction bases left unmatched: 11. CDR1 SGHVS and CDR2 FQNEAQ come from the germline V gene. This CDR3 has 19 amino acids. Written as DNA, the CDR3 is TGTGCCAGCAGCTTAGGAGAGACTAGCGGAATTAGTAGCACAGATACGCAGTATTTT. As protein: CASSLGETSGISSTDTQYF.

V usage is TRBV5-8 and J usage is TRBJ1-6, with D hard to call. This CDR3 spans 15 amino acids. Germline CDR1 SGHTS, CDR2 YDEGEE. V lost 5 bases, J lost 1 base, and 10 bases lay in between. The CDR3 is CASRLAGSYNSPLHF. The CDR3 DNA reads as TGTGCCAGCAGACTAGCGGGATCCTATAATTCACCCCTCCACTTT. The full variable domain, with the rest looked up from reference TRBV5-8 and TRBJ1-6, is EAGVTQSPTHLIKTRGQQATLRCSPISGHTSVYWYQQALGLGLQFLLWYDEGEERNRGNFPPRFSGRQFPNYSSELNVNALELEDSALYLCASRLAGSYNSPLHFGNGTRLTVT.